Each of the 17 T cell receptor beta chains below was sequenced from the same sample in a study of cytomegalovirus exposure and HLA in healthy donors. The PCR contained 60 Vbeta and 13 Jbeta primers. Sequencing used immunoSEQ multiplex PCR; TCRdb keeps in-frame clones, though not all of them. The repertoire consists of about 180,000 clones, with roughly 70% occurring once and the leading ten covering 2.9%. Sequencing was done on a sample of PBMCs. The receptors were sampled from a male donor in good health and CMV-seronegative.

This clone has just one count. The CDR3 region is CASSRTENTEAFF. Written as DNA, the CDR3 is TGTGCCAGCAGTAGGACAGAGAACACTGAAGCTTTCTTT. This rearrangement joins TRBV6-6 to TRBJ1-1, with D possibly being TRBD1 (6 bases). This CDR3 comprises 13 residues. Trimming took off 5 bases at V and 1 base at J, with 8 bases between the two ends. Germline assignment: CDR1 MNHNY and CDR2 SVGAGI (reference sequence).

In this sample, this clone turned up once. The rearrangement links TRBV2 to TRBJ2-7; 7 bases match TRBD2. The CDR3 sequence is 13 residues long. V was pared by 4 bases and J by 3 bases, with 3 bases of the junction left unmatched. Germline CDR1 is SNHLY and CDR2 is FYNNEI. This CDR3 reads CASSAGGGYEQYF. The CDR3 nucleotides read TGTGCCAGCAGTGCTGGGGGGGGCTACGAGCAGTACTTC.

This clone was observed a few times. This rearrangement joins TRBV19 to TRBJ2-7, with TRBD2 identical over 9 bases. CDR1 is LNHDA and CDR2 is SQIVND in the germline V gene (reference sequence). J gave up 1 base and V 6 bases, and 4 bases lay outside the gene matches. This CDR3 region has 14 residues. The CDR3 coding sequence is TGTGCCAGTAGGTCACTAGCGGGTTCCTACGAGCAGTACTTC. Its protein is CASRSLAGSYEQYF.

This chain connects TRBV6-1 to TRBJ2-1; a possible D gene is TRBD1 (5 bases). V was pared by 10 bases and J by 7 bases, with 14 bases between. CDR3 length equals 12 residues. Germline V gene data show CDR1 as MNHNS and CDR2 as SASEGT. Written as DNA, the CDR3 is TGTGCCACGACGGGCTACAGGAATGAGCAGTTCTTC. Protein: CATTGYRNEQFF.

This chain joins TRBV28 and TRBJ1-6, with D hard to call. The CDR3 has 18 residues. Germline V gene sequence: CDR1 MDHEN, CDR2 SYDVKM. Trimming stripped 3 bases from V and 0 bases from J, with 15 bases between. The CDR3 region is CASSFRPGTSSYNSPLHF. The CDR3 DNA follows: TGTGCCAGCAGTTTCCGGCCAGGAACGAGCTCCTATAATTCACCCCTCCACTTT.

This chain links TRBV6-5 with TRBJ2-5, with D uncertain. The J call could be wrong; TRBJ2-7 is a better fit for the DNA end. The CDR3 sequence is 14 residues long. CDR1 MNHEY and CDR2 SVGAGI come from the germline V gene. The CDR3 here is CASSYSQSGYEQYF. The CDR3 DNA is TGTGCCAGCAGTTACTCACAGAGTGGCTACGAGCAGTACTTC.

The chain carries TRBV29-1 and TRBJ1-5; D is ambiguous. Germline V CDR1 and CDR2: SQVTM, ANQGSEA. V lost 4 bases and J 4 bases, leaving 8 bases between the germline ends. The CDR3 loop spans 12 amino acids. CDR3 region: CSVVYGNQPQHF. CDR3 nucleotide sequence: TGCAGCGTTGTATACGGTAATCAGCCCCAGCATTTT.

The rearrangement links TRBV6-5 to TRBJ2-7, with D possibly matching TRBD1 (6 bases). Germline-derived CDR1 and CDR2 are MNHEY and SVGAGI. The V end lost 6 bases, the J end lost 5 bases, and 17 bases lay between the germline ends. The CDR3 loop spans 14 amino acids. The CDR3 sequence: CASSSAQGFDEQYF. In nucleotides, the CDR3 is TGTGCCAGCAGCTCAGCTCAGGGGTTCGACGAGCAGTACTTC.

This chain connects TRBV2 to TRBJ2-5; 10 nucleotides align to TRBD2. Per germline, CDR1 SNHLY and CDR2 FYNNEI. The CDR3 spans 16 residues. V lost 5 bases to trimming and J lost 2 bases; unmatched junction nucleotides: 8. CDR3 nucleotide sequence: TGTGCCAGCAGTCGGGTGGCTAGCGGGAGTCAAGAGACCCAGTACTTC. It translates to CASSRVASGSQETQYF. Drawing the rest from reference TRBV2 and TRBJ2-5, the complete variable domain is EPEVTQTPSHQVTQMGQEVILRCVPISNHLYFYWYRQILGQKVEFLVSFYNNEISEKSEIFDDQFSVERPDGSNFTLKIRSTKLEDSAMYFCASSRVASGSQETQYFGPGTRLLVL.

The V call is TRBV6-6, the J call TRBJ1-2; a possible D gene is TRBD1 (6 bases). Germline V lookup: CDR1 MNHNY, CDR2 SVGAGI (reference sequence). The CDR3 totals 15 residues. V was pared by 0 bases and J by 3 bases, with 11 bases between. CDR3 coding DNA: TGTGCCAGCAGTTACTCGAGGGGGAACGACTATGGCTACACCTTC. Translating it yields CASSYSRGNDYGYTF.

The chain employs TRBV30 and TRBJ1-1; the D gene is possibly TRBD1 (5 bases). The CDR3 runs to 14 residues. V lost 4 bases to trimming and J lost 0 bases, with 12 bases between them. The V gene's germline CDR1 is GTSNPN and CDR2 SVGIG (reference sequence). The CDR3 nucleotides are TGTGCCTGGATGGGGCGGACATTGAACACTGAAGCTTTCTTT. This gives the protein CAWMGRTLNTEAFF.

The rearrangement links TRBV7-8 to TRBJ1-1; D is ambiguous. V lost 5 bases and J 10 bases, leaving 11 bases between the germline ends. The CDR3 consists of 11 residues. Germline values: CDR1 SGHVS, CDR2 FQNEAQ. CDR3 nucleotides: TGTGCCAGCAGCCAAAGCGGCGGAGCTTTCTTT. Translation gives CASSQSGGAFF.

The chain recombines TRBV4-1 with TRBJ2-1; tentatively, D is TRBD2 (6 bases). Germline V gives CDR1 MGHRA, CDR2 YSYEKL. The V end lost 1 base, the J end lost 7 bases, and 20 bases lay between the germline ends. The CDR3 extends over 17 amino acids. CDR3 DNA sequence: TGCGCCAGCAGCCAAGTCGTCGGGGGAGGACCCTTTAATGAGCAGTTCTTC. Its translation is CASSQVVGGGPFNEQFF.

The rearrangement links TRBV7-7 to TRBJ2-1, with 9 bases identical to TRBD2. This CDR3 has 15 residues. V lost 1 base, J lost 9 bases, and 7 bases stayed unmatched. In germline, CDR1 is SSHAT, CDR2 FNYEAQ (reference sequence). CDR3 sequence reads: CASSLVSGSSSEQFF. The CDR3 bases are TGTGCCAGCAGCTTAGTTAGCGGGAGCTCGAGTGAGCAGTTCTTC.

The chain has TRBV4-1 and TRBJ2-5; weak D call: TRBD2 (7 bases). V was cut by 1 base and J by 2 bases, with 14 bases left in between. The CDR3 has 16 residues. Germline V gives CDR1 MGHRA, CDR2 YSYEKL. CDR3 in amino acids: CASSQGGGAPQETQYF. CDR3 sequence (DNA): TGCGCCAGCAGCCAAGGTGGGGGGGCGCCGCAAGAGACCCAGTACTTC.

The table lists this clone with a few counts. This sequence may be a read error, since a much larger clone differs from it by one base. V and J are TRBV28 and TRBJ2-3; no firm D call. The V end was cut by 6 bases, the J end by 1 base, with 5 bases between. The CDR3 spans 12 residues. CDR1 is MDHEN, CDR2 SYDVKM, per germline. The CDR3 region is CASSSRTDTQYF. The CDR3 DNA reads as TGTGCCAGCAGCTCCCGCACAGATACGCAGTATTTT. Full variable domain (outside the CDR3, taken from reference TRBV28 and TRBJ2-3): DVKVTQSSRYLVKRTGEKVFLECVQDMDHENMFWYRQDPGLGLRLIYFSYDVKMKEKGDIPEGYSVSREKKERFSLILESASTNQTSMYLCASSSRTDTQYFGPGTRLTVL.

Worth noting for this clone: The junction departs from germline at one end; a sequencing error may be responsible. The chain couples TRBV18 to TRBJ1-2, with D hard to call. This CDR3 contains 14 residues. CDR1 and CDR2 (germline): KGHSH, LQKENI. CDR3 sequence: CASSPPGGDYGYTF. Here the CDR3 DNA reads TGTGCCAGCTCGCCACCAGGAGGAGACTATGGCTACACCTTC.